Listed here are 23 T cell receptor beta chains from one sample, sequenced in a study of CD8 T cells in Susac syndrome. Random hexamers were used to reverse transcribe an amount of about 0.5 to 1 ug RNA. Each CDR3 protein gets one entry after TCRdb re-called the immunoSEQ multiplex PCR reads with MiXCR. The table records nearly 110,000 distinct CDR3 sequences, around 94% of them present only once. Sequenced material: CD8+ T cells from PBMCs. These receptors all stem from a human donor with Susac syndrome.

The chain couples TRBV7-3 to TRBJ1-4; D is undetermined. The germline V gene encodes CDR1 SGHTA and CDR2 FQGTGA. CDR3 size: 16 residues. Trimming shortened V by 3 bases and J by 5 bases, and 16 bases separated the two germline ends. CDR3 region: CASSFASGSLNEKLFF. The CDR3 DNA reads TGTGCCAGCAGCTTCGCCTCGGGCTCCTTAAATGAAAAACTGTTTTTT.

The V gene is TRBV7-9, the J gene TRBJ2-1, with 8 positions matching TRBD1. CDR1 and CDR2 (germline): SEHNR, FQNEAQ (reference sequence). This CDR3 contains 14 residues. Trimming took 1 base from V and 10 from J; bases not matched to a gene: 6. Here the CDR3 reads CASSLEGNRGEQFF. DNA for the CDR3: TGTGCCAGCAGCTTAGAAGGCAACAGGGGGGAGCAGTTCTTC.

V and J are TRBV20-1 and TRBJ1-5; weak D call: TRBD1 (5 bases). With 4 bases removed from V and 7 bases from J, the gap between germline ends came to 14 bases. The germline CDR1 and CDR2 sequences are DFQATT and SNEGSKA (reference sequence). The length of the CDR3 is 13 residues. The CDR3 region is CSATEGLGQPQHF. The CDR3 bases are TGCAGTGCTACGGAGGGGTTAGGACAGCCCCAGCATTTT.

The V gene is TRBV15, the J gene TRBJ1-3, with D unresolved. Germline V lookup: CDR1 LNHNV, CDR2 YYDKDF (reference sequence). This CDR3 spans 17 amino acids. Deletions cut 0 bases from V and 0 bases from J, with 12 bases between. The CDR3, as DNA: TGTGCCACCAGCAGAGATCATCACATCAACTCTGGAAACACCATATATTTT. Protein product: CATSRDHHINSGNTIYF. The full variable domain, in which reference TRBV15 and TRBJ1-3 provide the parts outside the CDR3, is DAMVIQNPRYQVTQFGKPVTLSCSQTLNHNVMYWYQQKSSQAPKLLFHYYDKDFNNEADTPDNFQSRRPNTSFCFLDIRSPGLGDTAMYLCATSRDHHINSGNTIYFGEGSWLTVV.

The chain joins TRBV2 to TRBJ2-7; no definite D call. This CDR3 region has 15 residues. Trimming pared 4 bases from V and 7 bases from J, leaving 20 bases between. Germline CDR1 is SNHLY and CDR2 is FYNNEI. Here the CDR3 reads CASSAILGLLREQYF. The CDR3 bases are TGTGCCAGCAGTGCTATCCTCGGGCTTTTGAGGGAGCAGTACTTC.

V gene TRBV4-2 combines with J gene TRBJ2-1; TRBD1 is a possible D gene (7 bases). V lost 4 bases to trimming and J lost 4 bases, with 20 bases between them. This CDR3 has 17 residues. Germline values: CDR1 LGHNA, CDR2 YNFKEQ. This CDR3 is CASSLSLSRGAYNEQFF. The CDR3 DNA reads as TGTGCCAGCAGCCTCTCCCTGAGCAGGGGGGCATACAATGAGCAGTTCTTC.

This chain uses TRBV27 with TRBJ1-2; D gene unclear. V lost 6 bases and J lost 7, with 15 bases in between. This CDR3 comprises 13 residues. Germline V gene data show CDR1 as MNHEY and CDR2 as SMNVEV (reference sequence). This CDR3 is CASSLTPLGGYTF. CDR3 DNA sequence: TGTGCCAGCAGCCTCACCCCCCTCGGTGGCTACACCTTC.

The chain links TRBV29-1 to TRBJ1-2; 12 nucleotides match TRBD1. Trimming cost V 4 bases and J 1 base; bases outside gene matches: 4. Germline lookup yields CDR1 SQVTM and CDR2 ANQGSEA. CDR3 length equals 15 residues. CDR3: CSVGRDRGHNYGYTF. The CDR3 DNA sequence: TGCAGCGTTGGCCGGGACAGGGGGCATAACTATGGCTACACCTTC.

This chain uses TRBV6-2 or TRBV6-3 with TRBJ1-5; D uncertain. This CDR3 is 14 amino acids long. Trimming pared 5 bases from V and 0 bases from J, leaving 8 bases between. Germline loops: CDR1 MNHEY, CDR2 SVGEGT. CDR3 bases: TGTGCCAGCAGTCCAACAAATAGCAATCAGCCCCAGCATTTT. It translates to CASSPTNSNQPQHF.

The V call is TRBV2, the J call TRBJ2-7; D gene ambiguous. The CDR3 is 12 amino acids. Trimming cost V 6 bases and J 2 bases, with 8 bases left between them. In germline, CDR1 is SNHLY, CDR2 FYNNEI. CDR3 region: CASRGSTYEQYF. The CDR3 region has the DNA TGTGCCAGCAGGGGGTCAACCTACGAGCAGTACTTC.

V is TRBV20-1 and J is TRBJ1-3, with 8 bases lining up with TRBD1. Per the germline V gene, CDR1 is DFQATT and CDR2 is SNEGSKA (reference sequence). This CDR3 has 13 amino acids. The trim removed 7 bases at V and 0 bases at J, leaving 2 bases unmatched. The DNA of the CDR3 is TGCAGTGGGACAGGGAGCTCTGGAAACACCATATATTTT. It yields the protein CSGTGSSGNTIYF.

J is TRBJ2-6 and V is TRBV9; 8 bases map to TRBD2. The CDR3 sequence is 12 residues long. Trimming took 9 bases from V and 15 from J; bases not matched to a gene: 11. Germline loops: CDR1 SGDLS, CDR2 YYNGEE. In DNA, the CDR3 is TGTGCCACCGGAAAAAGGGCGGGAGGCCTGACTTTC. Encoded protein: CATGKRAGGLTF.

V is TRBV25-1 and J is TRBJ1-6; D ambiguous. Trimming cost V 1 base and J 8 bases, with 12 bases left between them. This CDR3 has 15 amino acids. Germline V gene data show CDR1 as MGHDK and CDR2 as SYGVNS. The CDR3 DNA sequence: TGTGCCAGCAGTGAATCCTGGCAGGTGGATTCACCCCTCCACTTT. The encoded protein is CASSESWQVDSPLHF.

CDR3 residues: CASSQERTGERNEKLFF. The CDR3 nucleotides are TGTGCCAGCAGCCAAGAACGTACAGGGGAGCGAAATGAAAAACTGTTTTTT. The rearrangement links TRBV3-1 to TRBJ1-4; TRBD1 matches at 7 bases. The junction had 9 bases not matched to a gene; V was cut back by 0 bases and J by 5 bases. The CDR3 extends over 17 amino acids. The germline gives CDR1 LGHDT, CDR2 YNNKEL (reference sequence).

The chain carries TRBV4-3 and TRBJ2-5; maybe TRBD2 (5 bases). Trimming shortened V by 0 bases and J by 7 bases, and 18 bases separated the two germline ends. CDR3 size: 16 residues. Germline-derived CDR1 and CDR2 are LGHNA and YSLEER. CDR3 in amino acids: CASSQDAFSRAGTQYF. The CDR3 coding sequence is TGCGCCAGCAGCCAAGATGCCTTCTCTAGGGCGGGGACCCAGTACTTC.

V gene TRBV7-3 combines with J gene TRBJ2-1, with 7 bases aligning to TRBD2. This CDR3 region has 16 residues. V lost 4 bases to trimming and J lost 9 bases; unmatched junction nucleotides: 15. Germline V gives CDR1 SGHTA, CDR2 FQGTGA. The CDR3 sequence: CASSSVNRGVSGEQFF. The CDR3 bases are TGTGCCAGCAGCTCTGTGAATCGGGGGGTTTCGGGTGAGCAGTTCTTC.

The chain combines TRBV7-9 with TRBJ1-2, with 11 bases identical to TRBD1. Germline-derived CDR1 and CDR2 are SEHNR and FQNEAQ (reference sequence). The V gene end was trimmed by 6 bases and the J gene end by 4 bases; junction bases not matched to a gene: 7. The CDR3 length is 15 residues. The CDR3 reads CASSQGQGVGYGYTF. The DNA of the CDR3 is TGTGCCAGCAGTCAGGGACAGGGGGTCGGCTATGGCTACACCTTC.

The J gene is TRBJ1-1, the V gene TRBV25-1, with D unclear. This CDR3 contains 14 residues. Germline V gene data show CDR1 as MGHDK and CDR2 as SYGVNS. The V end lost 1 base, the J end lost 0 bases, and 6 bases lay between the germline ends. The CDR3 DNA reads as TGTGCCAGCAGTGAATGGGGTATGAACACTGAAGCTTTCTTT. Its protein product is CASSEWGMNTEAFF.

J is TRBJ2-5 and V is TRBV15, with D perhaps given as TRBD1 or TRBD2 (5 bases each). V was trimmed by 5 bases and J by 2 bases, leaving 12 bases between them. Germline V gene lookup returns CDR1 LNHNV and CDR2 YYDKDF (reference sequence). The CDR3 is made up of 14 amino acids. The CDR3 loop reads CATSYRDGQETQYF. The CDR3 region has the DNA TGTGCCACCAGCTACCGGGACGGTCAAGAGACCCAGTACTTC. The variable domain in full, completed from reference TRBV15 and TRBJ2-5, reads DAMVIQNPRYQVTQFGKPVTLSCSQTLNHNVMYWYQQKSSQAPKLLFHYYDKDFNNEADTPDNFQSRRPNTSFCFLDIRSPGLGDTAMYLCATSYRDGQETQYFGPGTRLLVL.

The DNA of the CDR3 is TGTGCCAGCAGGGGGGCAACCTACAATGAGCAGTTCTTC. It is translated as CASRGATYNEQFF. The chain employs TRBV2 and TRBJ2-1; the D gene is possibly TRBD1 (6 bases). The CDR3 is 13 amino acids. The germline V and J ends were trimmed by 6 bases and 2 bases, with 8 bases remaining between them. Per germline, CDR1 SNHLY and CDR2 FYNNEI. Supplemented by reference TRBV2 and TRBJ2-1, the full variable domain reads EPEVTQTPSHQVTQMGQEVILRCVPISNHLYFYWYRQILGQKVEFLVSFYNNEISEKSEIFDDQFSVERPDGSNFTLKIRSTKLEDSAMYFCASRGATYNEQFFGPGTRLTVL.

The gene calls are TRBV9 and TRBJ1-1; TRBD1 is a possible D gene (6 bases). Germline V gives CDR1 SGDLS, CDR2 YYNGEE. Trimming cost V 6 bases and J 7 bases, with 16 bases left between them. This CDR3 region has 13 residues. CDR3 in DNA: TGTGCCAGCACCCCACCTCGACAGGTTGAAGCTTTCTTT. This sequence encodes CASTPPRQVEAFF.

V gene TRBV9 combines with J gene TRBJ1-1; D is undetermined. CDR3 length: 13 residues. The V gene's germline CDR1 is SGDLS and CDR2 YYNGEE. V lost 0 bases and J 1 base, leaving 4 bases between the germline ends. Here the CDR3 DNA reads TGTGCCAGCAGCGTAGAGGGGAACACTGAAGCTTTCTTT. Amino acid sequence: CASSVEGNTEAFF.

This rearrangement joins TRBV27 to TRBJ1-5, with 9 bases that match TRBD1. J lost 6 bases, V lost 6 bases, and 6 bases had no gene match. Germline V gene lookup returns CDR1 MNHEY and CDR2 SMNVEV (reference sequence). This CDR3 has 14 amino acids. Here the CDR3 DNA reads TGTGCCAGCAGGGGTGGGACAGGGATTCAGCCCCAGCATTTT. Translated: CASRGGTGIQPQHF.